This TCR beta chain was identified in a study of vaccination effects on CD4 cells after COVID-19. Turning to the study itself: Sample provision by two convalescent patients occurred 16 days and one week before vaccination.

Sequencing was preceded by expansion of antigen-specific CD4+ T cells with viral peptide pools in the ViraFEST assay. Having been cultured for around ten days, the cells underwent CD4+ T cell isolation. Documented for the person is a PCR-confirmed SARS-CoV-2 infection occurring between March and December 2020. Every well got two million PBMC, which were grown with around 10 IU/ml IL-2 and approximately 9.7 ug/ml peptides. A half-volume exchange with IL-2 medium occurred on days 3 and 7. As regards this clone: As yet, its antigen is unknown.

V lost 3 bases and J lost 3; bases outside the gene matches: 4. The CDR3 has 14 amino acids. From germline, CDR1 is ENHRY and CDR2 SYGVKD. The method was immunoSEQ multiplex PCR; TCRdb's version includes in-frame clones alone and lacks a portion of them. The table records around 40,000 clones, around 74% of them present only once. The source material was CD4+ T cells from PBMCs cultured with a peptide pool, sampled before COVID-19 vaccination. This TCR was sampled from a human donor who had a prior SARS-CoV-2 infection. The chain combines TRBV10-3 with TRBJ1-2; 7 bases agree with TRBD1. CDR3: CAISEGRGDYGYTF. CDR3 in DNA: TGTGCCATCAGTGAAGGCAGGGGGGACTATGGCTACACCTTC.